This section outlines one T cell receptor beta chain sequence together with its context. This sample stems from a study of shared clonotypes between healthy human individuals. About the research overall: CD4 naive and CD4 memory each took three plates per donor, while CD8 naive took two and CD8 memory one.

Profiled with immunoSEQ multiplex PCR; TCRdb holds only in-frame clones, not every one. Altogether approximately 940,000 clones are present, over 75% being singletons, with the ten largest covering nearly 1.5%. Germline V gene lookup returns CDR1 SGHTA and CDR2 FQGNSA. J lost 6 bases, V lost 11 bases, and 9 bases had no gene match. The CDR3 has 14 residues. Material for sequencing was memory CD4+ T cells sorted from blood. Subset specified: CD45RA-negative fraction. The chain couples TRBV7-2 to TRBJ2-1, with TRBD2 matching over 11 bases. The clonotype was recovered from a man between 18 and 35 years old in good health. The CDR3 region is CAVALAGVSNEQFF. In nucleotides, the CDR3 is TGTGCCGTCGCACTAGCGGGAGTTAGCAATGAGCAGTTCTTC.